The 28 T cell receptor beta chains in this list originate from one sample, sequenced in a study of blood T cell repertoires in COVID-19. Generated by immunoSEQ multiplex PCR, the TCRdb table keeps only in-frame clones and is missing some. This table has some 160,000 clones, around 90% appearing once. The sample was peripheral blood. The receptors here all came from a man aged 50-60 years who had recovered from COVID-19.

J is TRBJ1-4 and V is TRBV5-6, with a weak D call TRBD1 (5 bases). The CDR3 totals 16 residues. Germline V gene data show CDR1 as SGHDT and CDR2 as YYEEEE. Trimming stripped 3 bases from V and 7 bases from J, with 19 bases between. As DNA, the CDR3 is TGTGCCAGCAGCTCCCGCCTGCCTAAAAGGGGTGAAAAACTGTTTTTT. Protein: CASSSRLPKRGEKLFF. Filled out from reference TRBV5-6 and TRBJ1-4, the complete variable domain reads DAGVTQSPTHLIKTRGQQVTLRCSPKSGHDTVSWYQQALGQGPQFIFQYYEEEERQRGNFPDRFSGHQFPNYSSELNVNALLLGDSALYLCASSSRLPKRGEKLFFGSGTQLSVL.

The gene calls are TRBV5-6 and TRBJ2-1; 11 bases are shared with TRBD2. The junction had 6 bases not matched to a gene; V was cut back by 1 base and J by 6 bases. Germline V lookup: CDR1 SGHDT, CDR2 YYEEEE. This CDR3 has 16 amino acids. Written as DNA, the CDR3 is TGTGCCAGCAGCTTGTACCCCGGGACTAGCGGCAATGAGCAGTTCTTC. It yields the protein CASSLYPGTSGNEQFF.

The chain's CDR3 is CASSESRGMSTGELFF. For the CDR3, the DNA is TGTGCCAGCAGTGAATCGAGGGGGATGAGCACCGGGGAGCTGTTTTTT. V and J are TRBV6-1 and TRBJ2-2, with D tentatively TRBD1 (6 bases). V gave up 2 bases and J gave up 4 bases, with 14 bases separating them. The CDR3 covers 16 residues. Germline V gives CDR1 MNHNS, CDR2 SASEGT.

The chain combines TRBV7-2 with TRBJ2-7; 8 bases match TRBD2. Trimming at V came to 7 bases and at J to 7 bases, leaving 12 bases not matched to a gene. The germline gives CDR1 SGHTA, CDR2 FQGNSA. The CDR3 extends over 14 amino acids. The CDR3 sequence: CASTFDGRAGEQYF. In DNA, the CDR3 is TGTGCCAGCACCTTTGACGGGAGGGCAGGAGAGCAGTACTTC.

Here the CDR3 reads CASRGTGVNQPQHF. For the CDR3, the DNA is TGTGCCAGCAGGGGGACAGGGGTTAATCAGCCCCAGCATTTT. This chain joins TRBV6-5 and TRBJ1-5; 10 nucleotides align to TRBD1. The CDR3 extends over 14 amino acids. Germline V gene lookup returns CDR1 MNHEY and CDR2 SVGAGI. V lost 6 bases to trimming and J lost 4 bases; unmatched junction nucleotides: 3.

The chain has TRBV20-1 and TRBJ2-7, with D possibly matching TRBD2 (5 bases). The CDR3 has 14 residues. Germline V gene sequence: CDR1 DFQATT, CDR2 SNEGSKA (reference sequence). The V and J ends lost 3 bases and 4 bases respectively, with 16 bases between them. The CDR3 sequence: CSASPGRGGYEQYF. CDR3 nucleotide sequence: TGCAGTGCTAGTCCCGGCCGGGGTGGGTACGAGCAGTACTTC.

CDR3 DNA: TGCGCCAGCAGCGCCTACAGGGCCCCTAGCAATCAGCCCCAGCATTTT. Its translation is CASSAYRAPSNQPQHF. The rearrangement uses TRBV5-1 and TRBJ1-5, with a tentative D call TRBD1 (6 bases). V was shortened by 4 bases and J by 0 bases, with 14 bases between the two germline ends. The CDR3 has 16 amino acids. The germline CDR1 and CDR2 sequences are SGHRS and YFSETQ.

J is TRBJ1-1 and V is TRBV7-2, with TRBD1 identical over 7 bases. This CDR3 has 14 residues. Germline V gene sequence: CDR1 SGHTA, CDR2 FQGNSA. The trim removed 5 bases at V and 0 bases at J, leaving 3 bases unmatched. Here the CDR3 reads CASSQDRVNTEAFF. The DNA of the CDR3 is TGTGCCAGCAGCCAAGACAGGGTGAACACTGAAGCTTTCTTT. Full variable domain (missing parts from reference TRBV7-2 and TRBJ1-1): GAGVSQSPSNKVTEKGKDVELRCDPISGHTALYWYRQSLGQGLEFLIYFQGNSAPDKSGLPSDRFSAERTGGSVSTLTIQRTQQEDSAVYLCASSQDRVNTEAFFGQGTRLTVV.

This rearrangement joins TRBV29-1 to TRBJ1-1; D remains ambiguous. From germline, CDR1 is SQVTM and CDR2 ANQGSEA. The V end was cut by 7 bases, the J end by 9 bases, with 24 bases between. This CDR3 comprises 14 residues. Here the CDR3 DNA reads TGCAGCGCCCCAAGCCCCCCAAGCGGACCCAAAGCTTTCTTT. Translating gives CSAPSPPSGPKAFF.

This rearrangement joins TRBV5-8 to TRBJ2-7, with 8 bases that match TRBD1. CDR1 SGHTS and CDR2 YDEGEE come from the germline V gene. Germline trimming cut 3 bases from V and 2 bases from J; bases unmatched to any gene: 7. The CDR3 is 15 residues long. The CDR3 region has the DNA TGTGCCAGCAGCTGGACCGGGACAGGTACCTACGAGCAGTACTTC. Translation: CASSWTGTGTYEQYF. Together with reference TRBV5-8 and TRBJ2-7, the CDR3 gives the full variable domain: EAGVTQSPTHLIKTRGQQATLRCSPISGHTSVYWYQQALGLGLQFLLWYDEGEERNRGNFPPRFSGRQFPNYSSELNVNALELEDSALYLCASSWTGTGTYEQYFGPGTRLTVT.

This rearrangement joins TRBV9 to TRBJ2-7, with 9 positions matching TRBD1. The CDR3 covers 14 residues. In germline, CDR1 is SGDLS, CDR2 YYNGEE. The ends lost 3 bases at V and 6 bases at J; junction bases unmatched: 7. The CDR3 nucleotides read TGTGCCAGCAGCGGTCCGGGACAGGGTCGCGAGCAGTACTTC. Translating gives CASSGPGQGREQYF.

This rearrangement joins TRBV14 to TRBJ2-7; D not certain. V dropped 1 base and J dropped 2 bases, with 12 bases sitting between them. The CDR3 totals 15 residues. The germline CDR1 and CDR2 sequences are SGHDN and FVKESK. The CDR3 sequence: CASSQGSGFAYEQYF. For the CDR3, the DNA is TGTGCCAGCAGCCAAGGGTCGGGTTTTGCCTACGAGCAGTACTTC. Complete variable domain (other parts from reference TRBV14 and TRBJ2-7): EAGVTQFPSHSVIEKGQTVTLRCDPISGHDNLYWYRRVMGKEIKFLLHFVKESKQDESGMPNNRFLAERTGGTYSTLKVQPAELEDSGVYFCASSQGSGFAYEQYFGPGTRLTVT.

The rearrangement links TRBV19 to TRBJ2-7, with D perhaps TRBD1 (5 bases). Trimming shortened V by 1 base and J by 4 bases, and 11 bases separated the two germline ends. The length of the CDR3 is 14 residues. From germline, CDR1 is LNHDA and CDR2 SQIVND (reference sequence). Here the CDR3 reads CASSIGAGKYEQYF. CDR3 sequence (DNA): TGTGCCAGTAGTATAGGGGCAGGGAAGTACGAGCAGTACTTC. Looking up the rest from reference TRBV19 and TRBJ2-7 gives the full variable domain: DGGITQSPKYLFRKEGQNVTLSCEQNLNHDAMYWYRQDPGQGLRLIYYSQIVNDFQKGDIAEGYSVSREKKESFPLTVTSAQKNPTAFYLCASSIGAGKYEQYFGPGTRLTVT.

J is TRBJ2-1 and V is TRBV27; possible D gene TRBD2, 5 bases. Germline V gene sequence: CDR1 MNHEY, CDR2 SMNVEV (reference sequence). V was clipped by 2 bases and J by 0 bases, with 17 bases between them. The CDR3 runs to 18 residues. Written as DNA, the CDR3 is TGTGCCAGCAGTTTAGGTTTTGAGGGTTCCTTCTCCTACAATGAGCAGTTCTTC. Translating gives CASSLGFEGSFSYNEQFF.

The chain combines TRBV11-2 with TRBJ2-5, with D uncertain. V was cut by 5 bases and J by 4 bases, with 8 bases left in between. Looked up from germline, CDR1 is SGHAT and CDR2 is FQNNGV. The CDR3 runs 12 residues. This CDR3 reads CASSLPPETQYF. CDR3 coding DNA: TGTGCCAGCAGCCTACCCCCAGAGACCCAGTACTTC.

Points on this clone: Relative to the germline gene, one junction end is altered; a read error may explain this. V usage is TRBV6-1 and J usage is TRBJ1-2, with D unclear. The V gene's germline CDR1 is MNHNS and CDR2 SASEGT. This CDR3 has 13 residues. CDR3 protein: CASSDDNSYGWAF. Here the CDR3 DNA reads TGTGCCAGCAGTGACGACAACTCCTATGGCTGGGCCTTC.

The sample holds one count of this clone. The chain recombines TRBV28 with TRBJ2-1, with D maybe TRBD2 (7 bases). Trimming took off 10 bases at V and 2 bases at J, with 18 bases between the two ends. This CDR3 region has 15 residues. The germline CDR1 and CDR2 sequences are MDHEN and SYDVKM. As DNA, the CDR3 is TGTGCCACCAAAGTCGGGGGGCCCGCCTACAATGAGCAGTTCTTC. Translated: CATKVGGPAYNEQFF.

This clone was observed a handful of times. J is TRBJ2-7 and V is TRBV7-9, with TRBD1 as a possible D gene (6 bases). The CDR3 covers 17 residues. Trimming pared 1 base from V and 2 bases from J, leaving 18 bases between. Germline CDR1 SEHNR, CDR2 FQNEAQ (reference sequence). The CDR3 bases are TGTGCCAGCAGCTTAGAGGGTTTGCAGGGGTCTACCTACGAGCAGTACTTC. It encodes CASSLEGLQGSTYEQYF.

This clone was seen once. The genes are TRBV5-1 and TRBJ2-1, with 7 bases identical to TRBD1. This CDR3 contains 15 residues. V shed 4 bases and J 1 base; nucleotides not matched to a gene: 5. CDR1 SGHRS and CDR2 YFSETQ come from the germline V gene. CDR3 sequence (DNA): TGCGCCAGCAGCATAGGGGGCAGGTCCTACAATGAGCAGTTCTTC. This translates into CASSIGGRSYNEQFF.

The gene calls are TRBV7-8 and TRBJ1-1, with 10 nucleotides matching TRBD1. V shed 5 bases and J 4 bases; nucleotides not matched to a gene: 13. The CDR3 consists of 17 residues. CDR1 is SGHVS, CDR2 FQNEAQ, per germline. CDR3 protein: CASSLTFLRTGGTEAFF. The DNA of the CDR3 is TGTGCCAGCAGCCTAACTTTCTTAAGGACAGGGGGCACTGAAGCTTTCTTT.

The rearrangement joins TRBV6-5 to TRBJ2-5; perhaps TRBD2 as D (6 bases). Deletions cut 10 bases from V and 6 bases from J, with 12 bases between. Germline values: CDR1 MNHEY, CDR2 SVGAGI. The CDR3 totals 11 residues. The CDR3 nucleotides read TGTGCCACCGTGGGAGGAAAGACCCAGTACTTC. Translation: CATVGGKTQYF.

The count of this clone is one. The rearrangement links TRBV6-2 or TRBV6-3 to TRBJ1-5, with TRBD1 matching 8 bases. With V trimmed by 6 bases and J by 0 bases, 10 bases remained unmatched. Looked up from germline, CDR1 is MNHEY and CDR2 is SVGEGT. The CDR3 length is 17 residues. CDR3 nucleotide sequence: TGTGCCAGCAGCCGCGGACAGGGCACTTATAGCAATCAGCCCCAGCATTTT. Encoded protein: CASSRGQGTYSNQPQHF.

The V call is TRBV14, the J call TRBJ2-1; 10 bases align to TRBD1. CDR1 SGHDN and CDR2 FVKESK come from the germline V gene. J was trimmed by 12 bases and V by 4 bases; bases with no gene match: 9. The CDR3 consists of 14 residues. The CDR3 DNA reads as TGTGCCAGCAGCCGCCCCGGGACAGGGGCCGGGCAGTTCTTC. Its protein product is CASSRPGTGAGQFF.

The chain employs TRBV18 and TRBJ2-5, with D possibly matching TRBD2 (6 bases). The length of the CDR3 is 15 residues. V dropped 2 bases and J dropped 5 bases, with 15 bases sitting between them. Per germline, CDR1 KGHSH and CDR2 LQKENI. The CDR3 coding sequence is TGTGCCAGCTCACCAGAACGGGAGCTGGGGGAGACCCAGTACTTC. It encodes CASSPERELGETQYF.

CDR3 in amino acids: CASSSDPGGSNEQFF. The CDR3, as DNA: TGTGCCAGCAGCTCCGATCCGGGGGGGAGCAATGAGCAGTTCTTC. This chain joins TRBV5-4 and TRBJ2-1; TRBD2 agrees at 8 bases. After removal of 3 bases from V and 6 bases from J, the junction contained 8 bases not matched to a gene. The CDR3 contains 15 residues. Germline V gene sequence: CDR1 SGHNT, CDR2 YYREEE (reference sequence).

V is TRBV10-3 and J is TRBJ2-7; TRBD1 aligns across 11 bases. This CDR3 spans 15 amino acids. V gave up 6 bases and J gave up 6 bases; unmatched junction bases: 10. Germline values: CDR1 ENHRY, CDR2 SYGVKD. The CDR3: CAISERDRGYGEQYF. The CDR3 bases are TGTGCCATCAGCGAACGGGACAGGGGGTATGGCGAGCAGTACTTC.

This rearrangement joins TRBV19 to TRBJ1-5, with TRBD1 matching 8 bases. Germline CDR1 reads LNHDA; CDR2 reads SQIVND (reference sequence). CDR3 length equals 16 residues. The trim removed 1 base at V and 8 bases at J, leaving 10 bases unmatched. CDR3 protein: CASSIGPGGAMKPQHF. In DNA form, the CDR3 reads TGTGCCAGTAGTATAGGCCCAGGGGGCGCGATGAAGCCCCAGCATTTT.

The chain combines TRBV27 with TRBJ2-4, with TRBD1 matching 8 bases. The J segment lost 7 bases and the V segment lost 7 bases, leaving 6 bases of the junction unmatched. Per the germline V gene, CDR1 is MNHEY and CDR2 is SMNVEV (reference sequence). This CDR3 contains 13 residues. DNA of the CDR3: TGTGCCAGCAAGCCAGGGGGCAGTAACATTCAGTACTTC. Translation: CASKPGGSNIQYF.